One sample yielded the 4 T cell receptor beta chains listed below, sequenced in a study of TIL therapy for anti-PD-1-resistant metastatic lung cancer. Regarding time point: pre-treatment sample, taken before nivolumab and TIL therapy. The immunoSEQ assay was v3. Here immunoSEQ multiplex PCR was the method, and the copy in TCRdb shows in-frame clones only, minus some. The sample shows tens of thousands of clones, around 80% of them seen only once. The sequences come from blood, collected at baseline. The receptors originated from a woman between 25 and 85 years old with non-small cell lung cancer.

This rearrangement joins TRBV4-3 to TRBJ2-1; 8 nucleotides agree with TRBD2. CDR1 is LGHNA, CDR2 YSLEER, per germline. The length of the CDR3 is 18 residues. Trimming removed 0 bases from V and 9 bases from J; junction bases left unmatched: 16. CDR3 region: CASSQDRLRGLVWGEQFF. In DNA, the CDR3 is TGCGCCAGCAGCCAAGATCGGCTCCGGGGACTAGTTTGGGGTGAGCAGTTCTTC.

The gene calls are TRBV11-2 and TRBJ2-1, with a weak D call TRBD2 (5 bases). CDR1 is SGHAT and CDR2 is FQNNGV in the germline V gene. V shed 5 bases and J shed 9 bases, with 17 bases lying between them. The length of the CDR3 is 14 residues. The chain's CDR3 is CASSRPTRDGEQFF. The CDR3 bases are TGTGCCAGCAGCCGTCCTACTAGAGACGGTGAGCAGTTCTTC. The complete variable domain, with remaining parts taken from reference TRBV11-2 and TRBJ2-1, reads EAGVAQSPRYKIIEKRQSVAFWCNPISGHATLYWYQQILGQGPKLLIQFQNNGVVDDSQLPKDRFSAERLKGVDSTLKIQPAKLEDSAVYLCASSRPTRDGEQFFGPGTRLTVL.

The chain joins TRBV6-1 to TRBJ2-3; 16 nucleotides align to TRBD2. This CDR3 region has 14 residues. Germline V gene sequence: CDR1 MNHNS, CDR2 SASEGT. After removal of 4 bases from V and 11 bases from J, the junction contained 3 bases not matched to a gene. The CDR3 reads CASSVGLAGGMQYF. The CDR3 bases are TGTGCCAGCAGTGTGGGACTAGCGGGAGGGATGCAGTATTTT.

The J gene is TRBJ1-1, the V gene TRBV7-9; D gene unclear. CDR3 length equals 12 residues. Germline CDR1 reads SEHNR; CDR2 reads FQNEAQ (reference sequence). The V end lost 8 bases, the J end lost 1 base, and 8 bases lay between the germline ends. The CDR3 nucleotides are TGTGCCAGCTTTGCGCAGAACACTGAAGCTTTCTTT. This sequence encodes CASFAQNTEAFF.